Shown below are 9 T cell receptor beta chains from a single sample sequenced in a study of molecular identifiers for immune sequencing clone quantification. TCRdb called the PCR reads again in MiXCR, with one record for every CDR3 protein. The sample records more than 450,000 distinct CDR3 sequences, about 25% being singletons. The sample taken for sequencing was naive CD8+ T cells from blood, with Jurkat cell RNA spiked in. Regarding subset: FACS-sorted CD8+CD4-CCR7+CD45RA+ naive T cells. Receptor source: a human donor in good health. Some libraries in this study had Jurkat cell RNA spiked in.

This clonotype showed up just a few times. The rearrangement joins TRBV14 to TRBJ2-7; the match to TRBD2 covers 8 bases. V lost 0 bases, J lost 2 bases, and 6 bases stayed unmatched. The CDR3 length is 16 residues. Per germline, CDR1 SGHDN and CDR2 FVKESK. CDR3 residues: CASSQDIAGPAYEQYF. CDR3 coding DNA: TGTGCCAGCAGCCAAGATATAGCGGGGCCTGCCTACGAGCAGTACTTC.

Many counts were recorded for this clonotype. This chain links TRBV7-9 with TRBJ2-7, with TRBD2 identical over 7 bases. Germline V gene sequence: CDR1 SEHNR, CDR2 FQNEAQ (reference sequence). The CDR3 consists of 16 residues. Losses at the gene ends were 2 bases for V and 3 bases for J; bases not matched to a gene: 10. The CDR3 loop is CASSLPHGASGYEQYF. The CDR3 coding sequence is TGTGCCAGCAGCTTACCTCACGGGGCTAGCGGCTACGAGCAGTACTTC. Complete variable domain (other parts from reference TRBV7-9 and TRBJ2-7): DTGVSQNPRHKITKRGQNVTFRCDPISEHNRLYWYRQTLGQGPEFLTYFQNEAQLEKSRLLSDRFSAERPKGSFSTLEIQRTEQGDSAMYLCASSLPHGASGYEQYFGPGTRLTVT.

This clonotype was picked up one time. This could be a read error, since a much larger clone is one nucleotide away. The rearrangement links TRBV20-1 to TRBJ1-1; D is possibly TRBD1 (5 bases). This CDR3 spans 14 amino acids. With 1 base removed from V and 4 bases from J, the gap between germline ends came to 13 bases. Per germline, CDR1 DFQATT and CDR2 SNEGSKA (reference sequence). The CDR3 here is CSARAAGLSTEAFF. CDR3 DNA sequence: TGCAGTGCTAGAGCCGCAGGGCTGAGCACTGAAGCTTTCTTT.

The J gene is TRBJ1-1, the V gene TRBV19; D not certain. CDR3 length equals 14 residues. Germline CDR1 LNHDA, CDR2 SQIVND (reference sequence). V lost 3 bases and J lost 5, with 13 bases in between. CDR3 loop: CASSMVEGGTEAFF. In DNA, the CDR3 is TGTGCCAGTAGTATGGTGGAAGGCGGGACTGAAGCTTTCTTT.

About this clonotype itself: One base away lies a much larger clone, so this may be a sequencing read error. This chain links TRBV7-9 with TRBJ2-5, with D uncertain. The CDR3 is 13 amino acids. Germline CDR1 is SEHNR and CDR2 is FQNEAQ (reference sequence). CDR3 sequence (DNA): TGTGCCGGCAGCCCTCTTTTGTTGCAGACCCAGTACTTC. This encodes CAGSPLLLQTQYF. The full variable domain, rest sourced from reference TRBV7-9 and TRBJ2-5, is DTGVSQNPRHKITKRGQNVTFRCDPISEHNRLYWYRQTLGQGPEFLTYFQNEAQLEKSRLLSDRFSAERPKGSFSTLEIQRTEQGDSAMYLCAGSPLLLQTQYFGPGTRLLVL.

The V gene is TRBV12-3 or TRBV12-4, the J gene TRBJ2-3; no firm D call. The CDR3 totals 12 residues. V gave up 8 bases and J gave up 14 bases, with 20 bases separating them. CDR3 in amino acids: CASGPTSLQPYF. The CDR3 DNA follows: TGTGCCAGCGGCCCGACCTCCTTACAACCGTATTTT.

A note on this clonotype: In this CDR3 the conserved last residue, phenylalanine or tryptophan, is missing, so a read error is likely. The chain has TRBV4-3 and TRBJ1-1; 8 bases line up with TRBD1. Trimming cost V 0 bases and J 7 bases; bases outside gene matches: 7. Germline CDR1 is LGHNA and CDR2 is YSLEER. There are 15 residues in the CDR3. The CDR3 DNA reads as TGCGCCAGCAGCCAAGATGCAGGGGGCGAAGATGAAGCTTTCCTT. Protein product: CASSQDAGGEDEAFL.

In its sample, this clonotype was seen a few times. The chain carries TRBV20-1 and TRBJ2-7; D is undetermined. Germline values: CDR1 DFQATT, CDR2 SNEGSKA (reference sequence). The V end lost 5 bases, the J end lost 0 bases, and 14 bases lay between the germline ends. This CDR3 spans 14 amino acids. CDR3 DNA: TGCAGTGCTCCTGATGATGAGAGCTCCTACGAGCAGTACTTC. This sequence encodes CSAPDDESSYEQYF.

The sample holds a few counts of this clonotype. This chain connects TRBV7-8 to TRBJ1-3; D remains ambiguous. The V end lost 5 bases, the J end lost 2 bases, and 13 bases lay between the germline ends. Germline V CDR1 and CDR2: SGHVS, FQNEAQ. The CDR3 covers 15 residues. The CDR3 nucleotides are TGTGCCAGCAGCCCAATGTCCGGGCCTGGAAACACCATATATTTT. As protein: CASSPMSGPGNTIYF.